Sequencing of this T cell receptor beta chain was carried out in a study of blood T cells in healthy people across ages. Study-level information: Per two T cells, about one barcoded beta molecule was captured through template switching.

In regard to this clonotype: Its antigen remains unknown.

For every donor, a draw yielded roughly 10 milliliters of peripheral blood. Study results and limitations: TCR beta diversity tracked closely with naive T cell percentage.

Trimming removed 3 bases at V and 6 bases at J, with 24 bases between. This CDR3 is built from 18 residues. The germline CDR1 and CDR2 sequences are DFQATT and SNEGSKA (reference sequence). The use of a sample-barcoded 5' primer and a J-beta primer mix characterized a second PCR of roughly 6 to 12 cycles. Each cDNA molecule was tagged by a template-switch adaptor with 12 random nucleotides. TCRdb passed the 5' RACE reads through MiXCR, listing each CDR3 protein once. This table holds 1.5 million to 2 million distinct CDR3 sequences, about 50% found once. The gene calls are TRBV20-1 and TRBJ1-6, with D possibly matching TRBD1 (5 bases). The receptor's source is a woman in her 40s in good health. Sequenced input: blood. In DNA, the CDR3 is TGCAGTGCTAGTACGGGCGGCCCCGAGGGGTATCGTAATTCACCCCTCCACTTT. This gives the protein CSASTGGPEGYRNSPLHF.